Listed here are 17 T cell receptor beta chains from one sample, sequenced in a study of cytomegalovirus exposure and HLA in healthy donors. The table came from immunoSEQ multiplex PCR; TCRdb's copy has only in-frame clones and leaves some out. The sample has hundreds of thousands of clones, 88% seen once; the top ten hold approximately 0.9%. Sample: PBMCs. The source of these receptors is a woman aged 18-29 years in good health and CMV-seronegative.

The V and J genes are TRBV5-6 and TRBJ2-1, with D maybe TRBD1 (6 bases). V shed 0 bases and J shed 1 base, with 14 bases lying between them. The germline gives CDR1 SGHDT, CDR2 YYEEEE. This CDR3 region has 17 residues. The CDR3 nucleotides read TGTGCCAGCAGCTTGGCTCCGGGACACGGATCCTACAATGAGCAGTTCTTC. Protein product: CASSLAPGHGSYNEQFF.

This clone was found once. The chain employs TRBV5-1 and TRBJ2-1; perhaps TRBD1 as D (6 bases). Trimming removed 3 bases from V and 3 bases from J, with 13 bases in between. The CDR3 is 15 residues long. Germline loops: CDR1 SGHRS, CDR2 YFSETQ. CDR3 amino acids: CASSSAGTLYNEQFF. The CDR3 DNA reads as TGCGCCAGCAGCTCCGCCGGGACACTCTACAATGAGCAGTTCTTC.

The rearrangement uses TRBV5-1 and TRBJ1-4; D might be TRBD1 (5 bases). The V end lost 4 bases, the J end lost 7 bases, and 20 bases lay between the germline ends. Germline lookup yields CDR1 SGHRS and CDR2 YFSETQ. The CDR3 length is 16 residues. The CDR3 is CASSPGGGTPGEKLFF. For the CDR3, the DNA is TGCGCCAGCAGCCCAGGCGGGGGAACGCCTGGTGAAAAACTGTTTTTT.

This chain uses TRBV27 with TRBJ2-3, with 9 nucleotides matching TRBD2. Trimming cost V 8 bases and J 4 bases; bases outside gene matches: 16. The CDR3 totals 17 residues. From germline, CDR1 is MNHEY and CDR2 SMNVEV (reference sequence). CDR3 nucleotides: TGTGCCAGCCGTGGTGTGCGGGAGGGCCCCTGGGCAGATACGCAGTATTTT. Encoded protein: CASRGVREGPWADTQYF.

V usage is TRBV14 and J usage is TRBJ2-7, with TRBD2 matching over 7 bases. Trimming cost V 2 bases and J 2 bases; bases outside gene matches: 3. Germline V gives CDR1 SGHDN, CDR2 FVKESK. CDR3 size: 14 residues. The DNA for the CDR3 is TGTGCCAGCAGCCAACGAGCGGGGCCCTACGAGCAGTACTTC. This sequence encodes CASSQRAGPYEQYF.

The DNA of the CDR3 is TGTGCCAGCTCACCACCGGTCGGGGTTAGCACAGATACGCAGTATTTT. It encodes CASSPPVGVSTDTQYF. J is TRBJ2-3 and V is TRBV18; D is perhaps TRBD2 (5 bases). The CDR3 covers 16 residues. Looked up from germline, CDR1 is KGHSH and CDR2 is LQKENI. Trimming took 0 bases from V and 0 from J, leaving 10 bases between them.

V usage is TRBV6-6 and J usage is TRBJ1-1, with 10 nucleotides matching TRBD1. The CDR3 is 15 residues long. Germline assignment: CDR1 MNHNY and CDR2 SVGAGI (reference sequence). Trimming removed 4 bases from V and 2 bases from J; junction bases left unmatched: 4. DNA for the CDR3: TGTGCCAGCAGTTTCCCGACAGGGGGCAACACTGAAGCTTTCTTT. Translating gives CASSFPTGGNTEAFF.

This chain connects TRBV2 to TRBJ2-5; 7 positions agree with TRBD2. The CDR3 covers 16 residues. Germline V gives CDR1 SNHLY, CDR2 FYNNEI. V shed 7 bases and J 5 bases; nucleotides not matched to a gene: 16. The CDR3 loop reads CASINRGTILYETQYF. The CDR3 coding sequence is TGTGCCAGCATTAATCGGGGGACTATACTCTACGAGACCCAGTACTTC.

This clone was seen once. The chain couples TRBV30 to TRBJ2-2; possible D gene TRBD1, 5 bases. The CDR3 length is 12 residues. Germline V gives CDR1 GTSNPN, CDR2 SVGIG (reference sequence). Trimming stripped 5 bases from V and 2 bases from J, with 6 bases between. The CDR3 loop is CAWQGNTGELFF. CDR3 DNA sequence: TGTGCCTGGCAGGGAAACACCGGGGAGCTGTTTTTT.

The CDR3: CASSFASGSTSYNEQFF. DNA for the CDR3: TGTGCCAGCAGTTTTGCTAGCGGGAGTACTTCCTACAATGAGCAGTTCTTC. The chain uses TRBV27 and TRBJ2-1; 10 bases fit TRBD2. Trimming cost V 3 bases and J 1 base; bases outside gene matches: 6. The CDR3 consists of 17 residues. Germline lookup yields CDR1 MNHEY and CDR2 SMNVEV (reference sequence).

This clone was counted once. The chain combines TRBV30 with TRBJ1-1; D not certain. With 2 bases removed from V and 1 base from J, the gap between germline ends came to 17 bases. In germline, CDR1 is GTSNPN, CDR2 SVGIG (reference sequence). The CDR3 spans 16 residues. The CDR3 here is CAWSSGRLRRNTEAFF. For the CDR3, the DNA is TGTGCCTGGAGTTCTGGGAGGTTACGTCGGAACACTGAAGCTTTCTTT.

The chain carries TRBV7-8 and TRBJ2-2; tentatively, D is TRBD1 (6 bases). The germline CDR1 and CDR2 sequences are SGHVS and FQNEAQ. Trimming stripped 3 bases from V and 4 bases from J, with 21 bases between. The CDR3 is made up of 18 amino acids. The CDR3 sequence: CASSFQQYGQMITGELFF. CDR3 nucleotide sequence: TGTGCCAGCAGCTTTCAACAATATGGACAGATGATCACCGGGGAGCTGTTTTTT. Complete variable domain (other parts from reference TRBV7-8 and TRBJ2-2): GAGVSQSPRYKVAKRGQDVALRCDPISGHVSLFWYQQALGQGPEFLTYFQNEAQLDKSGLPSDRFFAERPEGSVSTLKIQRTQQEDSAVYLCASSFQQYGQMITGELFFGEGSRLTVL.

This clone was observed a single time. This sequence joins TRBV6-6 and TRBJ2-3; 15 bases are a match to TRBD2. In germline, CDR1 is MNHNY, CDR2 SVGAGI (reference sequence). With V trimmed by 5 bases and J by 5 bases, 5 bases remained unmatched. The CDR3 runs to 16 residues. DNA for the CDR3: TGTGCCAGCAGTCCAAGGACTAGCGGGAGGGGAGATACGCAGTATTTT. This sequence encodes CASSPRTSGRGDTQYF.

The chain recombines TRBV30 with TRBJ1-2; D not resolved. CDR3 length: 12 residues. Germline loops: CDR1 GTSNPN, CDR2 SVGIG (reference sequence). The V end lost 3 bases, the J end lost 8 bases, and 13 bases lay between the germline ends. CDR3 amino acids: CAWSPETGGYTF. The CDR3, as DNA: TGTGCCTGGAGCCCAGAAACGGGAGGCTACACCTTC.

The J gene is TRBJ1-1, the V gene TRBV9; TRBD1 aligns across 7 bases. CDR1 SGDLS and CDR2 YYNGEE come from the germline V gene. The CDR3 is 15 residues long. The J segment lost 1 base and the V segment lost 0 bases, leaving 3 bases of the junction unmatched. The CDR3 region is CASSVGGQRNTEAFF. As DNA, the CDR3 is TGTGCCAGCAGCGTAGGGGGACAGAGGAACACTGAAGCTTTCTTT.

This clone has just one count. The V call is TRBV30, the J call TRBJ1-2, with 10 bases aligning to TRBD1. Trimming removed 2 bases from V and 2 bases from J; junction bases left unmatched: 2. The CDR3 runs to 14 residues. CDR1 is GTSNPN, CDR2 SVGIG, per germline (reference sequence). CDR3 bases: TGTGCCTGGAGTTGGACAGGGGGGAACTATGGCTACACCTTC. Its translation is CAWSWTGGNYGYTF.

CDR3 bases: TGTGCCAGCAGCTCCCGTGGGACTAGAGATGAGACCCAGTACTTC. Its protein is CASSSRGTRDETQYF. The V call is TRBV7-6, the J call TRBJ2-5, with TRBD2 matching 8 bases. CDR1 is SGHVS and CDR2 is FNYEAQ in the germline V gene. The CDR3 has 15 residues. The ends lost 4 bases at V and 5 bases at J; junction bases unmatched: 9.